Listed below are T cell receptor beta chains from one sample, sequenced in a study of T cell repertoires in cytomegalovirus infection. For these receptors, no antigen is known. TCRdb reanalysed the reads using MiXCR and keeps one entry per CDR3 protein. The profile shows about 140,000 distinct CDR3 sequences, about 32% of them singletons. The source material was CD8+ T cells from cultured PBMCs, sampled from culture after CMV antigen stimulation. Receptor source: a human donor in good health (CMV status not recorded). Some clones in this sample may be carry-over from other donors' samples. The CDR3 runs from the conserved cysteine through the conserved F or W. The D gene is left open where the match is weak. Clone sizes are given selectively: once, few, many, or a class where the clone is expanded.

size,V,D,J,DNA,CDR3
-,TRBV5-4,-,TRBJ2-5,TGTGCCAGCAGCATTGACCGGGCCCCACGGACCCAGTACTTC,CASSIDRAPRTQYF
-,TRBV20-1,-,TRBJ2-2,TGCAGTGCTTTCGGGGCAGAGAACACCGGGGAGCTGTTTTTT,CSAFGAENTGELFF
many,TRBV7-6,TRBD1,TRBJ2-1,TGTGCCAGCAGCTTAGGACAGGGGGCGCAGAATGAGCAGTTCTTC,CASSLGQGAQNEQFF
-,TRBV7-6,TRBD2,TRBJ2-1,TGTGCCAGCAGCTTGCGAGCGGGGGGGCCTGACAATGAGCAGTTCTTC,CASSLRAGGPDNEQFF
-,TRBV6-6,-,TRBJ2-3,TGTGCCAGCAGGACGGGGCCTACGCAGTATTTT,CASRTGPTQYF
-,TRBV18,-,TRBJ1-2,TGTGCCAGCTCTACCTTAAGAGAGGGGCTTCTCAATGGCTACACCTTC,CASSTLREGLLNGYTF
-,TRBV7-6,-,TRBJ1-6,TGTGCCAGCAGCCCACAGGGTAGCTCCTATAATTCACCCCTCCACTTT,CASSPQGSSYNSPLHF
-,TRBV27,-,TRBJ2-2,TGTGCCAGCAGTTTACTGCCTTTTGGTGGGGCGAACACCGGGGAGCTGTTTTTT,CASSLLPFGGANTGELFF
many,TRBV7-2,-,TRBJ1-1,TGTGCCAGCAGCACCCCCTGGGGGGGGAACACTGAAGCTTTCTTT,CASSTPWGGNTEAFF
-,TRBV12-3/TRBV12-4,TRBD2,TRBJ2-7,TGTGCCAGCAGTCTTAGACTAGCGGGGCCGTCCTACGAGCAGTACTTC,CASSLRLAGPSYEQYF
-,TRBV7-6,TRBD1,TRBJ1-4,TGTGCCAGCAGCTCGACAGGGGGCAATGAAAAACTGTTTTTT,CASSSTGGNEKLFF
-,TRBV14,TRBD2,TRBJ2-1,TGTGCCAGCAGCCAAACTACCCGGACTAGCGGTTCCTACAATGAGCAGTTCTTC,CASSQTTRTSGSYNEQFF
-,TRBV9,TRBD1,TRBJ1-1,TGTGCCAGCAGCGCCTTGACAGGGGGAGAAGCTTTCTTT,CASSALTGGEAFF
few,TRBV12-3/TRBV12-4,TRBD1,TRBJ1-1,TGTGCCAGCAGACCGGGAGGCAGGGGGTTGAACACTGAAGCTTTCTTT,CASRPGGRGLNTEAFF
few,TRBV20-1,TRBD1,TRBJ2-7,TGCAGTGCTCGAGGGCAGGGGGTTAGCTACGAGCAGTACTTC,CSARGQGVSYEQYF
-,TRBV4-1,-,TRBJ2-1,TGCGCCAGCAGCCAATTTGACCCCCCAGGGTATGAGCAGTTCTTC,CASSQFDPPGYEQFF
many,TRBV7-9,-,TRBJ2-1,TGTGCCAGCAGCTCCGAGTGGGGGCAGTACAATGAGCAGTTCTTC,CASSSEWGQYNEQFF
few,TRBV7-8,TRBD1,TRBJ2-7,TGTGCCAGCAGACATGGACAGGGCTCCTACGAGCAGTACTTC,CASRHGQGSYEQYF
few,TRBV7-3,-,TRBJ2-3,TGTGCCAGCAGCTTAATCGGTACACGCACAGATACGCAGTATTTT,CASSLIGTRTDTQYF
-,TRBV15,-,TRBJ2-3,TGTGCCACCAGCAGAGATAGGTCGACAGGAACTATCCCAGATACGCAGTATTTT,CATSRDRSTGTIPDTQYF
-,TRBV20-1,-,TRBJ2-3,TGCAGTGCTAGTTTAGGGGGGTCAGATACGCAGTATTTT,CSASLGGSDTQYF
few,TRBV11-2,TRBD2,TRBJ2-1,TGTGCCAGCAGCTTAGATTGGGCTAGCGGGGGTTTCTACAATGAGCAGTTCTTC,CASSLDWASGGFYNEQFF
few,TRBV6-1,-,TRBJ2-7,TGTGCCAGCAGTGAAGCTTGGGTCCACGAGCAGTACTTC,CASSEAWVHEQYF
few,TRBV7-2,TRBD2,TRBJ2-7,TGTGCCAGCAGCTCACTAGCGGGGGGGTACGAGCAGTACTTC,CASSSLAGGYEQYF
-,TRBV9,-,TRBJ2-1,TGTGCCAGCAGCGGGGATGAGGCCCCGGGGTCCTACAATGAGCAGTTCTTC,CASSGDEAPGSYNEQFF
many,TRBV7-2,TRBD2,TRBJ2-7,TGTGCCAGCAGCTCTGCTTCTAGCGGGGGTCTGAACGAGCAGTACTTC,CASSSASSGGLNEQYF
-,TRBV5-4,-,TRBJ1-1,TGTGCCAGCAGCTTGGGTCAGGGCTTGGTTACTGAAGCTTTCTTT,CASSLGQGLVTEAFF
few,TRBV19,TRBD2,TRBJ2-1,TGTGCCAGTAGTACCGGGACTAGCGGGGGCCTCTCCTACAATGAGCAGTTCTTC,CASSTGTSGGLSYNEQFF
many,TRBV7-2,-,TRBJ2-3,TGTGCCAGCGCTGAGGGGGATTTTAGCACAGATACGCAGTATTTT,CASAEGDFSTDTQYF
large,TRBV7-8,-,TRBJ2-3,TGTGCCAGCAGCCTCACCGGGTCCCTGGGAGATACGCAGTATTTT,CASSLTGSLGDTQYF
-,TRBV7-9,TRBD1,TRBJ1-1,TGTGCCAGCAGCCGCGGACAGGGGCCGTCGAACACTGAAGCTTTCTTT,CASSRGQGPSNTEAFF
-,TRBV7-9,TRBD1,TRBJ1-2,TGTGCCAGCACCGATGGACAGGTCTTTAACTATGGCTACACCTTC,CASTDGQVFNYGYTF
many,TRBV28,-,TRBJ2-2,TGTGCCAGCAGTTTTTTCACATCCACAGGGTCGGCCGGGGAGCTGTTTTTT,CASSFFTSTGSAGELFF
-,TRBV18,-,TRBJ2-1,TGTGCCAGCTCACCAGGACACCCCAATGAGCAGTTCTTC,CASSPGHPNEQFF
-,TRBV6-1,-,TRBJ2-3,TGTGCCAGCCTTGGCGGACTCACAGATACGCAGTATTTT,CASLGGLTDTQYF
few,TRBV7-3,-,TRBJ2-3,TGTGCCAGCAGCCCCGGACTGCAACTAGGCACAGATACGCAGTATTTT,CASSPGLQLGTDTQYF
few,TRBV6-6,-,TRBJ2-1,TGTGCCAGCAGTTACTGGAGGGGCAATGAGCAGTTCTTC,CASSYWRGNEQFF
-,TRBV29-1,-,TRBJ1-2,TGCAGCGTGGGGACGGGACTTAACTATGGCTACACCTTC,CSVGTGLNYGYTF
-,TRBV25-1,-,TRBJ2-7,TGTGCCAGCAGTGGGGCAGGCGGTTCCTACGAGCAGTACTTC,CASSGAGGSYEQYF
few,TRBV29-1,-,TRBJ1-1,TGCAGCGCCGAGGGAGGTAAAGGGGACCACACTGAAGCTTTCTTT,CSAEGGKGDHTEAFF
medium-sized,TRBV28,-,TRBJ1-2,TGTGCCAGCAGTTCGGTGACAGGAGGGAACTATGGCTACACCTTC,CASSSVTGGNYGYTF
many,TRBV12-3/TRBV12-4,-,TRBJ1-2,TGTGCCAGCAGTTTAGTACGGCAGGGATCATATGGCTACACCTTC,CASSLVRQGSYGYTF
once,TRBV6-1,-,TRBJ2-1,TGTGCCAGCAGTGCATACACCGGGACGGCATTTGACAATGAGCAGTTCTTC,CASSAYTGTAFDNEQFF
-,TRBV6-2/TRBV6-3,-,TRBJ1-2,TGTGCCAGCACCGGACAACCCTATGGCTACACCTTC,CASTGQPYGYTF
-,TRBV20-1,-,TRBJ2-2,TGCAGTGCTAGGTTCGGGATCGGGGAGCTGTTTTTT,CSARFGIGELFF
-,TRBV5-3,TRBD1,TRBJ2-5,TGTGCCAGCACCGGACAGGGGGCAGAGACCCAGTACTTC,CASTGQGAETQYF
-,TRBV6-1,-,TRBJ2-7,TGTGCCAGCAGTGAAACCGCGCTCAACAAGGGAAAGCAGTACTTC,CASSETALNKGKQYF
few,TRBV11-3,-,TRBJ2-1,TGTGCCAGCAGCTTAGGGGTCGGCGATGAGCAGTTCTTC,CASSLGVGDEQFF
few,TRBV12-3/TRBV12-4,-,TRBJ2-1,TGTGCCAGCACCCTAGGGGTAGATGAGCAGTTCTTC,CASTLGVDEQFF
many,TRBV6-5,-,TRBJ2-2,TGTGCCAGCAGTTATTTGAACACCGGGGAGCTGTTTTTT,CASSYLNTGELFF
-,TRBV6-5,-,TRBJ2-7,TGTGCCAGCAGTTACGCGACCTTTGGGGAGCAGTACTTC,CASSYATFGEQYF